One and the same sample provided the 32 T cell receptor beta chains below, sequenced in a study of T cells in Graves' hyperthyroidism and ophthalmopathy. The investigators amplified TCR beta CDR3 regions from RNA transcripts. The HTBI primer set drove a first-round RT-PCR of the TCR CDR3. One entry per CDR3 protein results from TCRdb running MiXCR on the multiplex PCR reads. The data show 250,000 to 350,000 distinct CDR3 sequences, with about 18% seen just once and approximately 60% held by the top ten. Sequencing was done on a sample of blood. Receptors originate from a woman aged 60-75 years with Graves' ophthalmopathy.

The CDR3 protein is CASSGLRTSYNEQFF. CDR3 nucleotide sequence: TGCGCCAGCAGTGGTCTGCGTACATCCTACAATGAGCAGTTCTTC. The rearrangement joins TRBV10-1 to TRBJ2-1; D ambiguous. Trimming shortened V by 4 bases and J by 1 base, and 11 bases separated the two germline ends. CDR3 size: 15 residues. The germline V gene has CDR1 WNHNN and CDR2 SYGVQD (reference sequence).

The V gene is TRBV7-2, the J gene TRBJ1-1; D remains ambiguous. CDR3 length equals 15 residues. Germline V gives CDR1 SGHTA, CDR2 FQGNSA. The germline V and J ends were trimmed by 5 bases and 0 bases, with 13 bases remaining between them. CDR3 bases: TGTGCCAGCAGCGCCCTGGGCGGGCTGAACACTGAAGCTTTCTTT. Protein product: CASSALGGLNTEAFF.

This clonotype was recorded many times. The CDR3 coding sequence is TGTGCCAGCAGCTTAGGCCAGCGGGGGGGATACAATGAGCAGTTCTTC. It translates to CASSLGQRGGYNEQFF. V gene TRBV11-2 combines with J gene TRBJ2-1, with 10 bases identical to TRBD2. Germline V gene data show CDR1 as SGHAT and CDR2 as FQNNGV. The CDR3 extends over 16 amino acids. V lost 1 base, J lost 4 bases, and 4 bases stayed unmatched. Together with reference TRBV11-2 and TRBJ2-1, the CDR3 gives the full variable domain: EAGVAQSPRYKIIEKRQSVAFWCNPISGHATLYWYQQILGQGPKLLIQFQNNGVVDDSQLPKDRFSAERLKGVDSTLKIQPAKLEDSAVYLCASSLGQRGGYNEQFFGPGTRLTVL.

This sequence joins TRBV2 and TRBJ1-1; tentative D call: TRBD1 (5 bases). CDR1 SNHLY and CDR2 FYNNEI come from the germline V gene. The length of the CDR3 is 14 residues. The V and J ends lost 6 bases and 4 bases respectively, with 15 bases between them. For the CDR3, the DNA is TGTGCCAGCAGCAGGGAGCCTGCCGGCACTGAAGCTTTCTTT. Translating it yields CASSREPAGTEAFF.

This clonotype was recorded many times. The gene calls are TRBV7-8 and TRBJ1-1; D is undetermined. Germline loops: CDR1 SGHVS, CDR2 FQNEAQ. CDR3 length equals 16 residues. Deletions cut 1 base from V and 1 base from J, with 13 bases between. CDR3 loop: CASSLVYSQTNTEAFF. The DNA for the CDR3 is TGTGCCAGCAGCTTAGTGTATTCACAGACGAACACTGAAGCTTTCTTT.

This clonotype was recorded at least ten times. The V gene is TRBV12-3 or TRBV12-4, the J gene TRBJ1-5, with no clear D. The CDR3 has 15 amino acids. Trimming pared 0 bases from V and 3 bases from J, leaving 9 bases between. The DNA for the CDR3 is TGTGCCAGCAGTTTAGCGTCACAGAACAATCAGCCCCAGCATTTT. Its translation: CASSLASQNNQPQHF.

This clonotype was counted between two and nine times. The CDR3 sequence is CASSILSGSANYGYTF. In nucleotides, the CDR3 is TGTGCCAGTAGTATTTTATCAGGCTCTGCTAACTATGGCTACACCTTC. The rearrangement links TRBV19 to TRBJ1-2, with D unclear. V was shortened by 3 bases and J by 0 bases, with 14 bases between the two germline ends. Germline V gene sequence: CDR1 LNHDA, CDR2 SQIVND (reference sequence). The CDR3 runs 16 residues.

This chain connects TRBV25-1 to TRBJ1-4; 9 nucleotides align to TRBD1. The J segment lost 1 base and the V segment lost 3 bases, leaving 12 bases of the junction unmatched. In germline, CDR1 is MGHDK, CDR2 SYGVNS. The CDR3 has 19 amino acids. The CDR3 sequence: CASSEGTGLFKKTNEKLFF. CDR3 DNA: TGTGCCAGCAGTGAGGGGACAGGGCTTTTCAAGAAAACTAATGAAAAACTGTTTTTT.

The rearrangement uses TRBV5-1 and TRBJ2-1, with D perhaps given as TRBD1 or TRBD2 (5 bases each). Germline V gene lookup returns CDR1 SGHRS and CDR2 YFSETQ. V lost 6 bases and J lost 5, with 18 bases in between. The CDR3 length is 15 residues. The CDR3 reads CASKSTGTGNNEQFF. CDR3 nucleotide sequence: TGCGCCAGCAAGTCCACCGGGACCGGGAACAATGAGCAGTTCTTC.

This clonotype has ten or more counts. This chain links TRBV6-1 with TRBJ2-7; TRBD1 is a possible D gene (6 bases). Trimming removed 4 bases from V and 3 bases from J, with 10 bases in between. The CDR3 length is 13 residues. Per germline, CDR1 MNHNS and CDR2 SASEGT. This CDR3 reads CASSGQANYEQYF. The DNA of the CDR3 is TGTGCCAGCAGTGGACAGGCGAACTACGAGCAGTACTTC.

This chain joins TRBV5-1 and TRBJ1-5; D unresolved. V dropped 0 bases and J dropped 6 bases, with 13 bases sitting between them. Germline-derived CDR1 and CDR2 are SGHRS and YFSETQ. The length of the CDR3 is 15 residues. The DNA for the CDR3 is TGCGCCAGCAGCTTGGAAGGGTCGGCGGGTCAGCCCCAGCATTTT. This encodes CASSLEGSAGQPQHF.

Many counts were recorded for this clonotype. The chain carries TRBV7-3 and TRBJ2-2, with 9 nucleotides matching TRBD2. CDR1 and CDR2 (germline): SGHTA, FQGTGA. The CDR3 is 16 residues long. V was pared by 5 bases and J by 1 base, with 5 bases of the junction left unmatched. For the CDR3, the DNA is TGTGCCAGCAGCCTCCTAGCGGGGAAGAACACCGGGGAGCTGTTTTTT. This translates into CASSLLAGKNTGELFF.

This clonotype was recorded many times. The chain couples TRBV7-2 to TRBJ1-2, with D uncertain. The CDR3 totals 12 residues. Germline CDR1 SGHTA, CDR2 FQGNSA. Between the trimmed V and J ends, which lost 6 bases and 8 bases, there was a span of 13 bases. This chain's CDR3 is CASRRTDRGYTF. The CDR3, as DNA: TGTGCCAGCAGACGGACCGATCGGGGCTACACCTTC.

This clonotype was recorded a few times. The chain couples TRBV27 to TRBJ2-7, with a tentative D call TRBD1 (6 bases). V was cut by 3 bases and J by 3 bases, with 12 bases left in between. This CDR3 has 14 residues. Germline V CDR1 and CDR2: MNHEY, SMNVEV (reference sequence). The CDR3 reads CASSFAGTLYEQYF. In DNA form, the CDR3 reads TGTGCCAGCAGTTTCGCAGGGACACTCTACGAGCAGTACTTC.

This clonotype was recorded at least ten times. V and J are TRBV20-1 and TRBJ2-7; no firm D call. Germline assignment: CDR1 DFQATT and CDR2 SNEGSKA (reference sequence). The CDR3 consists of 13 residues. The V gene lost 8 bases and the J gene lost 1 base, with 15 bases spanning the gap. The CDR3 DNA reads as TGCAGTCCGGGCAAGGCAGGTTCCTACGAGCAGTACTTC. Encoded protein: CSPGKAGSYEQYF.

This clonotype occurred many times. The chain recombines TRBV10-3 with TRBJ1-1, with D uncertain. Looked up from germline, CDR1 is ENHRY and CDR2 is SYGVKD. The CDR3 covers 15 residues. V was clipped by 6 bases and J by 1 base, with 15 bases between them. The CDR3 sequence: CAIRPSNGANTEAFF. CDR3 sequence (DNA): TGTGCCATCAGGCCCAGTAATGGTGCGAACACTGAAGCTTTCTTT.

This clonotype showed up many times. V and J are TRBV28 and TRBJ1-2; D gene unclear. Trimming shortened V by 7 bases and J by 8 bases, and 14 bases separated the two germline ends. The germline gives CDR1 MDHEN, CDR2 SYDVKM. The CDR3 runs 12 residues. In DNA form, the CDR3 reads TGTGCCAGCACCAATGCACCGGGGGGCTACACCTTC. Translated, it gives CASTNAPGGYTF.

This clonotype was picked up many times. The chain has TRBV18 and TRBJ2-7, with D uncertain. This CDR3 is 13 amino acids long. The V gene lost 1 base and the J gene lost 2 bases, with 6 bases spanning the gap. CDR1 is KGHSH, CDR2 LQKENI, per germline. CDR3 sequence (DNA): TGTGCCAGCTCACCACTAGAAACCTACGAGCAGTACTTC. This encodes CASSPLETYEQYF. Looking up the rest from reference TRBV18 and TRBJ2-7 gives the full variable domain: NAGVMQNPRHLVRRRGQEARLRCSPMKGHSHVYWYRQLPEEGLKFMVYLQKENIIDESGMPKERFSAEFPKEGPSILRIQQVVRGDSAAYFCASSPLETYEQYFGPGTRLTVT.

The chain uses TRBV4-3 and TRBJ1-4, with D perhaps matching TRBD1 (5 bases). The germline V and J ends were trimmed by 0 bases and 13 bases, with 18 bases remaining between them. CDR1 is LGHNA and CDR2 is YSLEER in the germline V gene. The CDR3 runs to 15 residues. In DNA, the CDR3 is TGCGCCAGCAGCCAAGATTCAGGGCGGGGCTGGGGACTGTTTTTT. This encodes CASSQDSGRGWGLFF.

On this clonotype itself: With a much larger clone just one base away, this may be a read error. The V and J genes are TRBV6-5 and TRBJ1-1, with unresolved D. V was cut by 0 bases and J by 8 bases, with 10 bases left in between. Germline loops: CDR1 MNHEY, CDR2 SVGAGI. The CDR3 totals 13 residues. CDR3 nucleotides: TGTGCCAGCAGTTACTCGAGCGGTTGGGAAGCTTTCTTT. This encodes CASSYSSGWEAFF.

As for this clonotype: The DNA is omitted, as the CDR3 cannot be located on it reliably, and the CDR3 follows TCRdb's listing. The chain is built from TRBV7-2 and TRBJ1-1; TRBD1 was called by the table and not checked on the DNA. The CDR3 is 20 amino acids in total, end residues counted. Germline values: CDR1 SGHTA, CDR2 FQGNSA. The CDR3 spells CASSFYICSPTGQGDTEAFF.

This clonotype came up many times. The J gene is TRBJ1-3, the V gene TRBV7-9; D possibly corresponds to TRBD1 (6 bases). Trimming pared 8 bases from V and 8 bases from J, leaving 19 bases between. CDR3 size: 14 residues. Germline V gene lookup returns CDR1 SEHNR and CDR2 FQNEAQ (reference sequence). The CDR3 is CASRPGGQSDTIYF. For the CDR3, the DNA is TGTGCCAGCCGGCCCGGGGGGCAGTCGGACACCATATATTTT.

The chain is built from TRBV18 and TRBJ2-6, with D hard to call. The V end lost 1 base, the J end lost 4 bases, and 5 bases lay between the germline ends. CDR3 length: 14 amino acids. Germline lookup yields CDR1 KGHSH and CDR2 LQKENI. The CDR3 region is CASSPLLGANVLTF. In DNA, the CDR3 is TGTGCCAGCTCACCACTCCTAGGGGCCAACGTCCTGACTTTC.

This clonotype was counted only a few times. This sequence joins TRBV7-9 and TRBJ1-1; D unclear. Trimming took off 5 bases at V and 0 bases at J, with 16 bases between the two ends. Germline loops: CDR1 SEHNR, CDR2 FQNEAQ (reference sequence). This CDR3 has 16 amino acids. The CDR3 here is CASSPNGRGMNTEAFF. CDR3 sequence (DNA): TGTGCCAGCAGCCCGAACGGGCGGGGAATGAACACTGAAGCTTTCTTT.

This clonotype was seen repeatedly, ten times or more. V and J are TRBV5-1 and TRBJ1-1, with 10 bases matching TRBD1. J gave up 8 bases and V 4 bases, and 5 bases lay outside the gene matches. CDR3 length equals 13 residues. Germline V gives CDR1 SGHRS, CDR2 YFSETQ. CDR3 DNA sequence: TGCGCCAGCAGCGATAGACAGGGGGCAGAAGCTTTCTTT. Residues: CASSDRQGAEAFF.

This clonotype turned up a few times. The V gene is TRBV9, the J gene TRBJ2-3; the match to TRBD2 covers 8 bases. The CDR3 is 18 residues long. V trimming: 4 bases; J trimming: 4 bases; junction bases outside the gene matches: 17. In germline, CDR1 is SGDLS, CDR2 YYNGEE. The CDR3 is CASSPGLFMTSEADTQYF. The CDR3 nucleotides read TGTGCCAGCAGCCCTGGTCTATTTATGACTAGCGAGGCAGATACGCAGTATTTT.

This clonotype was recorded many times. The chain couples TRBV20-1 to TRBJ1-4; D gene unclear. Germline lookup yields CDR1 DFQATT and CDR2 SNEGSKA (reference sequence). V dropped 1 base and J dropped 0 bases, with 3 bases sitting between them. The CDR3 has 13 amino acids. The CDR3 nucleotides are TGCAGTGCTAGAGTCGCAACTAATGAAAAACTGTTTTTT. Protein: CSARVATNEKLFF.

This clonotype has at least ten counts. The rearrangement joins TRBV5-1 to TRBJ1-1; D not certain. Germline loops: CDR1 SGHRS, CDR2 YFSETQ. V dropped 0 bases and J dropped 5 bases, with 14 bases sitting between them. CDR3 size: 15 residues. The CDR3 is CASSLDAPTRTEAFF. CDR3 DNA: TGCGCCAGCAGCTTGGATGCCCCCACAAGGACTGAAGCTTTCTTT.

This clonotype was counted many times. The rearrangement uses TRBV28 and TRBJ1-2, with 11 bases lining up with TRBD1. V gave up 3 bases and J gave up 5 bases; unmatched junction bases: 5. The CDR3 is 15 residues long. Germline V gives CDR1 MDHEN, CDR2 SYDVKM. CDR3 residues: CASSFGQGARYGYTF. The CDR3 bases are TGTGCCAGCAGTTTCGGACAGGGGGCGCGATATGGCTACACCTTC.

This clonotype was seen at least ten times. The V and J genes are TRBV18 and TRBJ2-1; no clear D. Germline V lookup: CDR1 KGHSH, CDR2 LQKENI. Trimming cost V 3 bases and J 4 bases, with 13 bases left between them. The length of the CDR3 is 15 residues. The CDR3, as DNA: TGTGCCAGCTCACCCGACGGAAGACGTTACAATGAGCAGTTCTTC. Protein product: CASSPDGRRYNEQFF.

J is TRBJ2-2 and V is TRBV18; 10 bases map to TRBD1. CDR1 and CDR2 from the germline V gene are KGHSH and LQKENI. This CDR3 spans 16 amino acids. V dropped 3 bases and J dropped 3; count of bases not matched to a gene: 4. CDR3 sequence: CASSPGTGVDTGELFF. The CDR3 nucleotides read TGTGCCAGCTCACCTGGGACAGGGGTGGACACCGGGGAGCTGTTTTTT. Looking up the rest from reference TRBV18 and TRBJ2-2 gives the full variable domain: NAGVMQNPRHLVRRRGQEARLRCSPMKGHSHVYWYRQLPEEGLKFMVYLQKENIIDESGMPKERFSAEFPKEGPSILRIQQVVRGDSAAYFCASSPGTGVDTGELFFGEGSRLTVL.

This clonotype was counted at least ten times. This rearrangement joins TRBV7-8 to TRBJ1-1; D is ambiguous. The germline V and J ends were trimmed by 3 bases and 3 bases, with 11 bases remaining between them. The CDR3 spans 14 residues. Germline V gives CDR1 SGHVS, CDR2 FQNEAQ. The CDR3 is CASSFLGSDTEAFF. The CDR3 coding sequence is TGTGCCAGCAGCTTCTTGGGGTCGGACACTGAAGCTTTCTTT.